Sequencing of this T cell receptor beta chain was carried out in a study of CD8+ T cells in alopecia areata. CDR1 SQVTM and CDR2 ANQGSEA come from the germline V gene. The CDR3 extends over 13 amino acids. The V and J ends lost 7 bases and 4 bases, in that order; junction bases with no gene match: 6. As for treatment: oral pan-JAK inhibitor, 5-10 mg twice daily. Reverse transcription of extracted RNA yielded cDNA, which provided the sequencing template. Sequenced by immunoSEQ multiplex PCR; TCRdb stores in-frame clones only, minus some. The data show roughly 220,000 clones, about two fifths seen once.

This chain links TRBV29-1 with TRBJ1-4; 7 nucleotides line up with TRBD1. Sequences were derived from CD4+ T cells sorted from blood, sampled at approximately week 30, from a patient treated with tofacitinib. This TCR came from a human donor with alopecia areata. CDR3 nucleotides: TGCAGCGCTGTGGACAGGTTTAATGAAAAACTGTTTTTT. Amino acids: CSAVDRFNEKLFF.